The rows below give T cell receptor beta chains drawn from one sample of a study of radiotherapy plus CTLA-4 blockade in lung cancer. Method: immunoSEQ multiplex PCR; TCRdb's copy keeps in-frame clones and lacks some. The table lists fewer than 85,000 clones, 70% to 90% of them singletons, with roughly 0.95% in the top ten. Sequenced material: peripheral blood, taken from a patient treated with radiotherapy plus ipilimumab. The receptors were sampled from a human donor with non-small cell lung cancer who had stable disease on radiotherapy plus ipilimumab. Both conserved end residues are part of each CDR3. A D gene is named only where the DNA matches it firmly.

TRBV28	NA	CASRTGRRNTEAFF
TRBV7-2	TRBD1	CASSSPGQGREKLFF
TRBV7-8	NA	CASSPGRMGPLNTEAFF
TRBV6-1	TRBD1	CASNRGQERPGGYTF
TRBV27	NA	CASSLGSRGFYEQYF
TRBV5-4	NA	CASSPHGVGTGELFF
TRBV7-2	NA	CASRGYNEQFF
TRBV9	NA	CASSVSGPGTDTQYF
TRBV7-3	NA	CASSWGSNTGELFF
TRBV19	NA	CASSGWGGETQYF
TRBV30	NA	CAWSVVGGGNQETQYF
TRBV18	TRBD2	CASLEREGYEQYF
TRBV6-6	NA	CASSPELQGLNEKLFF
TRBV5-8	TRBD2	CASSARLAGGLDTQYF
TRBV6-1	NA	CASSDRPWDILGNTIYF
TRBV9	NA	CASSVDWDSGNTIYF
TRBV5-1	NA	CASSLSPGAETQYF
TRBV19	NA	CASTPMWSRASNQPQHF
TRBV9	TRBD1	CASSVSPGQGYEQYF
TRBV29-1	NA	CSVDGGNTEAFF
TRBV5-1	NA	CASMKASIGTGELFF
TRBV9	TRBD1	CASSSRPGTGKNTEAFF
TRBV27	TRBD2	CASSLIGTSKETQYF
TRBV28	NA	CASSFAVYEQYF
TRBV2	NA	CASRDTFYEQYF
TRBV6-4	TRBD1	CASINSRGHQETQYF
TRBV5-1	NA	CASYRYRAYNEQFF
TRBV7-6	TRBD1	CASSLAGQGLVGYEQYF
TRBV19	NA	CASSQQGLGNTIYF
TRBV28	NA	CASSLLNYEQYF
TRBV10-3	NA	CAISGVNSNQPQHF
TRBV25-1	TRBD2	CASARLAAYNEQFF
TRBV7-8	NA	CASTAGTSYNEQFF
TRBV5-1	NA	CASSSDSGTSWVNEQFF
TRBV2	NA	CASSEGAGGTGKQFF
TRBV11-1	NA	CASSSGRELTDTQYF
TRBV4-2	NA	CASSQGFSYEQYF
TRBV29-1	TRBD1	CSVGRTGGLGNEQFF